This T cell receptor beta chain was obtained from a study of shared clonotypes between healthy human individuals. The germline V gene has CDR1 SGHRS and CDR2 YFSETQ. Trimming removed 0 bases at V and 2 bases at J, with 10 bases between. This CDR3 spans 15 amino acids. Libraries were prepared by immunoSEQ multiplex PCR; TCRdb keeps only in-frame clonotypes and omits some of them. The sample consists of roughly 2.6 million clones, around nine tenths of them appearing once. This clone appeared a single time. Material for sequencing was naive CD4+ T cells sorted from blood. Regarding subset: CD45RA+ positively selected. This TCR came from a man younger than 35 in good health. The chain combines TRBV5-1 with TRBJ2-3; D perhaps matches TRBD1 (6 bases). CDR3 coding DNA: TGCGCCAGCAGCTTGGGCTGGGGGCCCACAGATACGCAGTATTTT. Translated, it gives CASSLGWGPTDTQYF.